This TCR beta chain was found in a study of regulatory T cells in long-lasting Graves disease. Study conclusions and caveats: Favoring TRBV28, TRBJ1-2 and TRBJ2-5 was a feature seen in persistent disease.

Through Arm-PCR of CDR3 regions and iRepertoire HTBI primers, TCR beta libraries were built. MiXCR, applied by TCRdb to the multiplex PCR reads, yields one record per CDR3 protein. This sample has under 700,000 distinct CDR3 sequences; more than 15% occur once, and the top ten carry 25%. About this clonotype: What it binds is not known.

The time point here: newly diagnosed GD, antithyroid drugs for less than 3 months. Extracted RNA from PBMCs served as the source of the TCR library. Trimming at V came to 4 bases and at J to 1 base, leaving 11 bases not matched to a gene. CDR1 and CDR2 from the germline V gene are KGHDR and SFDVKD. The CDR3 is made up of 18 amino acids. The sample also formed part of further work on T cells in Graves' hyperthyroidism and ophthalmopathy. According to that study: The hyperthyroidism was newly diagnosed and had lasted under 2 months; the patients were aged 18 to 65.

Here the sequenced sample was peripheral blood mononuclear cells (PBMCs), taken at new diagnosis, from a patient treated with antithyroid drugs. This TCR came from a woman aged 35-65 years with Graves disease. The genes are TRBV24-1 and TRBJ2-2, with 7 positions matching TRBD1. CDR3: CATSDVKGAWKNTGELFF. CDR3 in DNA: TGTGCCACCAGTGACGTGAAGGGGGCTTGGAAGAACACCGGGGAGCTGTTTTTT.